This TCR beta chain emerged from a study of response to subunit inactivated influenza vaccine. Study outcomes and limitations: The authors offered the suggestion that each seasonal influenza vaccination recruits few new T cells.

TCRdb re-called the RT-PCR reads with MiXCR, one entry per CDR3 protein. Of around 710,000 distinct CDR3 sequences detected, roughly 14% appear once; the ten largest clones hold 6% to 7%. For this clonotype: Its cognate antigen is unknown.

V shed 0 bases and J shed 3 bases, with 11 bases lying between them. Per the germline V gene, CDR1 is LNHNV and CDR2 is YYDKDF (reference sequence). The CDR3 totals 16 residues. Sequences were derived from PBMCs from blood, sampled 14 to 15 days before vaccination. This chain links TRBV15 with TRBJ2-2, with a weak D call TRBD1 (6 bases). The clonotype was recovered from a man aged 50-59 years who received an inactivated influenza vaccine. CDR3 sequence: CATSRDLKGDTGELFF. DNA for the CDR3: TGTGCCACCAGCAGAGATCTTAAGGGGGACACCGGGGAGCTGTTTTTT.